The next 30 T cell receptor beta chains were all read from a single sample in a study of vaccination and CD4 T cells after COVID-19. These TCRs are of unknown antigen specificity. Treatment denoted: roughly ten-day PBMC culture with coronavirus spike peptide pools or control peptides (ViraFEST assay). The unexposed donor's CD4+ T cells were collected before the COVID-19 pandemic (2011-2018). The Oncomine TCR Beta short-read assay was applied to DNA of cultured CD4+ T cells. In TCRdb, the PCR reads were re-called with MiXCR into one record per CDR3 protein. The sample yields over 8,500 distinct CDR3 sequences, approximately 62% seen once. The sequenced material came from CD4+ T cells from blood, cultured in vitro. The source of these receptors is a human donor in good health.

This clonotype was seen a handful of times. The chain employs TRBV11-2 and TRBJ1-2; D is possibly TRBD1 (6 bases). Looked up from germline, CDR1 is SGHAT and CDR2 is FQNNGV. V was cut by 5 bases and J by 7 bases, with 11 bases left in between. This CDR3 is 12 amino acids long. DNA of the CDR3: TGTGCCAGCAGCCAACAGGGCTCTGGCTACACCTTC. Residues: CASSQQGSGYTF. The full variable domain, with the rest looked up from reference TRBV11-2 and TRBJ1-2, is EAGVAQSPRYKIIEKRQSVAFWCNPISGHATLYWYQQILGQGPKLLIQFQNNGVVDDSQLPKDRFSAERLKGVDSTLKIQPAKLEDSAVYLCASSQQGSGYTFGSGTRLTVV.

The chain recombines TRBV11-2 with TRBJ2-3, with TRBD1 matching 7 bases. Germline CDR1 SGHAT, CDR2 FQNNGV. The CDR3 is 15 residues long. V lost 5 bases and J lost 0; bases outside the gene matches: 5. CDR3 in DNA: TGTGCCAGCAGCCAACTGACAGGGAGCACAGATACGCAGTATTTT. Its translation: CASSQLTGSTDTQYF.

The CDR3 nucleotides are TGCAGTGCTAGCCCTAGCGGCCATGGGCCAGATACGCAGTATTTT. This gives the protein CSASPSGHGPDTQYF. The chain joins TRBV20-1 to TRBJ2-3, with TRBD2 matching over 7 bases. The CDR3 extends over 15 amino acids. J gave up 4 bases and V 3 bases, and 10 bases lay outside the gene matches. Germline assignment: CDR1 DFQATT and CDR2 SNEGSKA (reference sequence).

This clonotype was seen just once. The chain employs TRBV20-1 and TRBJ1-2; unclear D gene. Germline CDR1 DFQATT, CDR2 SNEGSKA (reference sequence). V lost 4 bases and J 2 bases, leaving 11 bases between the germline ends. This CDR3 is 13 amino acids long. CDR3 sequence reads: CSATWTANYGYTF. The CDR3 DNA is TGCAGTGCTACTTGGACGGCAAACTATGGCTACACCTTC.

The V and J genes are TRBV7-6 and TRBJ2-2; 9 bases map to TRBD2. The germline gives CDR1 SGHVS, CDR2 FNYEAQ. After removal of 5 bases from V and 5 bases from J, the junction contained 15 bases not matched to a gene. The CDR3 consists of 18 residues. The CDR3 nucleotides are TGTGCCAGCAGCCTGGGGACTAGCAGGAGCTTTGGGACCGGGGAGCTGTTTTTT. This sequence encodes CASSLGTSRSFGTGELFF.

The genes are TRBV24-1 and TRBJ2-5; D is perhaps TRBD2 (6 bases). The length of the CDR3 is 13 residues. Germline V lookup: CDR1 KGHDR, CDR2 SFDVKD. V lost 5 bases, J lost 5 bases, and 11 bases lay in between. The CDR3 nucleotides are TGTGCCACCAGTGGAGCGGAGGGGGAGACCCAGTACTTC. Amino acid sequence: CATSGAEGETQYF.

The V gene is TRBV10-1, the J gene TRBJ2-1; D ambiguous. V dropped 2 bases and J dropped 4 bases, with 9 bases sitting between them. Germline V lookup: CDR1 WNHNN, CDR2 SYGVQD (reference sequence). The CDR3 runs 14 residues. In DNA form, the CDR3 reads TGCGCCAGCAGTGAGGGGCTAGATTACAATGAGCAGTTCTTC. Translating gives CASSEGLDYNEQFF.

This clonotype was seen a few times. The CDR3 bases are TGTGCCAGCAGTGACAGGGATGTAGGCAATCAGCCCCAGCATTTT. Protein sequence: CASSDRDVGNQPQHF. V is TRBV6-1 and J is TRBJ1-5; D is possibly TRBD1 (5 bases). The length of the CDR3 is 15 residues. Looked up from germline, CDR1 is MNHNS and CDR2 is SASEGT. Trimming left V 3 bases short and J 2 bases short, with 11 bases between.

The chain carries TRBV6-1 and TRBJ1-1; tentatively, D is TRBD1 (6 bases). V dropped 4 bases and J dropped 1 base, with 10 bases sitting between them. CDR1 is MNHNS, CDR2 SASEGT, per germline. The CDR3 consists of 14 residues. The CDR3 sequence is CASSGAGANTEAFF. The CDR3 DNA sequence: TGTGCCAGCAGTGGGGCAGGGGCGAACACTGAAGCTTTCTTT.

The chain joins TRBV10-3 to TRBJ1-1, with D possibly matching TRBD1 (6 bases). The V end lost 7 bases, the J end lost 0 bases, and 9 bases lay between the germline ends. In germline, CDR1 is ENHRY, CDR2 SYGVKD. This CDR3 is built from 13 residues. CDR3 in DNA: TGTGCCATCACGGGGGCAATGAACACTGAAGCTTTCTTT. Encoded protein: CAITGAMNTEAFF.

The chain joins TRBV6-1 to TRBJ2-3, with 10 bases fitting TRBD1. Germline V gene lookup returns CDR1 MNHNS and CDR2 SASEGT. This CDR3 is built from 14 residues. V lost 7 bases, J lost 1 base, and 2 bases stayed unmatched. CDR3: CASNGTGGTDTQYF. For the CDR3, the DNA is TGTGCCAGCAATGGGACAGGGGGCACAGATACGCAGTATTTT.

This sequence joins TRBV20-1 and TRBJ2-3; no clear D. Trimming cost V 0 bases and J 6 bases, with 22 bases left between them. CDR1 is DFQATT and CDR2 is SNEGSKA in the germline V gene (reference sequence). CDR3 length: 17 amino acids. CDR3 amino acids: CSARDRLLGSLTDTQYF. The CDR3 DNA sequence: TGCAGTGCTAGAGATCGTTTATTAGGCAGCTTAACGGATACGCAGTATTTT.

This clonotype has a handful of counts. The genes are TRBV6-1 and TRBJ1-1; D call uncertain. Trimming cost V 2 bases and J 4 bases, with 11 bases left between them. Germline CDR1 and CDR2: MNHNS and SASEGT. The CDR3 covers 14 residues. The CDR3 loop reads CASSEHHAGTEAFF. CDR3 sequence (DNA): TGTGCCAGCAGTGAACATCACGCGGGCACTGAAGCTTTCTTT.

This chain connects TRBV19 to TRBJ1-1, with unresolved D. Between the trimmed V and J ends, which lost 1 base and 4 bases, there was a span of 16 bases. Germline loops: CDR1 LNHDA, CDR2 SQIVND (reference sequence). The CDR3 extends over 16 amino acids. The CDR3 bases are TGTGCCAGTAGTATAGGAGGGAGACTAGAGGGCACTGAAGCTTTCTTT. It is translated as CASSIGGRLEGTEAFF.

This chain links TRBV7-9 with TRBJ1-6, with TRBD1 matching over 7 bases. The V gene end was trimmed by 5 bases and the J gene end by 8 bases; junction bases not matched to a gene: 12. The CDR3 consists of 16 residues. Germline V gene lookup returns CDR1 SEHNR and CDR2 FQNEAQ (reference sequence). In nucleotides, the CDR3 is TGTGCCAGCAGCCGAGCCGGGACAGAAGGGTATTCACCCCTCCACTTT. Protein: CASSRAGTEGYSPLHF.

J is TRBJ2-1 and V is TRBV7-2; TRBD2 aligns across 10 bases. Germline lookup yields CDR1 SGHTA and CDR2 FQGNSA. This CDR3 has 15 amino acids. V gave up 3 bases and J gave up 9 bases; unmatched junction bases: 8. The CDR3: CASSFRAGGPVEQFF. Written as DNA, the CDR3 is TGTGCCAGCAGCTTTAGAGCGGGAGGGCCTGTTGAGCAGTTCTTC.

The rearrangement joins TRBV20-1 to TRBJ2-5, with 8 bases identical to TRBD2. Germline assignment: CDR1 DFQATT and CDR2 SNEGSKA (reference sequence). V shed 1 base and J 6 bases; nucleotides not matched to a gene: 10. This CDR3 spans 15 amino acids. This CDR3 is CSARAPGGARKTQYF. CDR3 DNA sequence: TGCAGTGCTAGAGCCCCCGGGGGGGCCAGAAAGACCCAGTACTTC.

The CDR3 spells CASSLGVGMQETQYF. As DNA, the CDR3 is TGTGCCAGCAGCTTAGGGGTAGGGATGCAAGAGACCCAGTACTTC. The V call is TRBV7-6, the J call TRBJ2-5; D remains ambiguous. The length of the CDR3 is 15 residues. Germline CDR1 is SGHVS and CDR2 is FNYEAQ. V gave up 1 base and J gave up 2 bases, with 11 bases separating them. Combining the CDR3 with reference TRBV7-6 and TRBJ2-5 gives the whole variable domain GAGVSQSPRYKVTKRGQDVALRCDPISGHVSLYWYRQALGQGPEFLTYFNYEAQQDKSGLPNDRFSAERPEGSISTLTIQRTEQRDSAMYRCASSLGVGMQETQYFGPGTRLLVL.

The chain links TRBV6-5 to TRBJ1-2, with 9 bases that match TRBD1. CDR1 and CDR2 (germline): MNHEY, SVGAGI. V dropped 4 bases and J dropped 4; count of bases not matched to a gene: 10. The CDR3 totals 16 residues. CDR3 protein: CASSSRTGVPFYGYTF. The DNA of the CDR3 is TGTGCCAGCAGTTCCAGGACAGGGGTCCCGTTCTATGGCTACACCTTC.

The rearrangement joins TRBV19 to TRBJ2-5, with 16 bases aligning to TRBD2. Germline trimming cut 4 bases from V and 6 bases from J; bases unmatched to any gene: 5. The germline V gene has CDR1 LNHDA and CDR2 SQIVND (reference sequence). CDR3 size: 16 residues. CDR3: CASSTGLAGGTKTQYF. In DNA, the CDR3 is TGTGCCAGTAGTACGGGACTAGCGGGAGGGACGAAGACCCAGTACTTC.

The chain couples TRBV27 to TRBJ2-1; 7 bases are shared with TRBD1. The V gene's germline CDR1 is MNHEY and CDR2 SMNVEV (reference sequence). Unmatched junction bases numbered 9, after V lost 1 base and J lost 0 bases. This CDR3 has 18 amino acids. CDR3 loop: CASSLYRGQSSSYNEQFF. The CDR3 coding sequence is TGTGCCAGCAGTTTATACAGGGGACAGTCGAGCTCCTACAATGAGCAGTTCTTC.

The CDR3 spells CASRDGLAGEDTQYF. The CDR3 nucleotides read TGTGCCAGCAGAGACGGACTAGCGGGAGAGGATACGCAGTATTTT. The chain joins TRBV6-1 to TRBJ2-3; TRBD2 agrees at 13 bases. Germline loops: CDR1 MNHNS, CDR2 SASEGT. The CDR3 contains 15 residues. The V gene end was trimmed by 6 bases and the J gene end by 6 bases; junction bases not matched to a gene: 6.

The CDR3 loop reads CASSEFIGVEETQYF. CDR3 sequence (DNA): TGCGCCAGCAGCGAATTTATAGGGGTGGAAGAGACCCAGTACTTC. This chain links TRBV5-1 with TRBJ2-5; D is perhaps TRBD1 (5 bases). Germline-derived CDR1 and CDR2 are SGHRS and YFSETQ. This CDR3 is built from 15 residues. V gave up 4 bases and J gave up 3 bases, with 16 bases separating them.

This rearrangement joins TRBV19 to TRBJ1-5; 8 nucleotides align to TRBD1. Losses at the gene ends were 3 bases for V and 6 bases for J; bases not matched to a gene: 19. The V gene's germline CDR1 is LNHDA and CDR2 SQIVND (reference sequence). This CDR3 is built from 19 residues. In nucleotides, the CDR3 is TGTGCCAGTAGTATGAGTGGACAGGGACGGAAGCTACGAGGTCAGCCCCAGCATTTT. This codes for CASSMSGQGRKLRGQPQHF.

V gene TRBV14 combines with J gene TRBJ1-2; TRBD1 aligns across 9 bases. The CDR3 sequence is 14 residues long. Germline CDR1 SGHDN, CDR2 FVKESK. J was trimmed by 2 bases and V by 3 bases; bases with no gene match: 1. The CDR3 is CASSQGTGNYGYTF. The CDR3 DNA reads TGTGCCAGCAGCCAGGGGACAGGGAACTATGGCTACACCTTC.

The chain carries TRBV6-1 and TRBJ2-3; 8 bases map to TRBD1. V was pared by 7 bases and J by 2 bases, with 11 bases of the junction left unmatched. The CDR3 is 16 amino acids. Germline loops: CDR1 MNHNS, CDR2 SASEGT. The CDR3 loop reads CASTRQGFSVTDTQYF. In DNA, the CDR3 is TGTGCCAGCACCAGACAGGGGTTCTCGGTCACAGATACGCAGTATTTT.

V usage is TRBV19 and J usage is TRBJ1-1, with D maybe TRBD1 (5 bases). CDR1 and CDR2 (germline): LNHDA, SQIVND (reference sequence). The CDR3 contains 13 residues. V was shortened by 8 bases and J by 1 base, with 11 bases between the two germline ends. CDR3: CASGKTGNTEAFF. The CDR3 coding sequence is TGTGCCAGTGGGAAAACAGGGAACACTGAAGCTTTCTTT.

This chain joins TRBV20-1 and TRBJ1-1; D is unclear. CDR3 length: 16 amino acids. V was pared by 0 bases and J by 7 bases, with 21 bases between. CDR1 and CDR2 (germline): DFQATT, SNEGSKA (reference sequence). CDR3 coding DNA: TGCAGTGCTAGAGATTTTGGGCAGCCGGTTGGGTATGAAGCTTTCTTT. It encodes CSARDFGQPVGYEAFF.

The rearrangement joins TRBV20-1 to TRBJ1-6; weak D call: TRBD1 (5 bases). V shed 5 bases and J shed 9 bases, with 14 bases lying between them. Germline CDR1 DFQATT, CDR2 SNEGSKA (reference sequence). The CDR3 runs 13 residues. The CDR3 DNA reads TGCAGTGCTCCTCTAGGGGTAGGTTCACCCCTCCACTTT. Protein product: CSAPLGVGSPLHF.

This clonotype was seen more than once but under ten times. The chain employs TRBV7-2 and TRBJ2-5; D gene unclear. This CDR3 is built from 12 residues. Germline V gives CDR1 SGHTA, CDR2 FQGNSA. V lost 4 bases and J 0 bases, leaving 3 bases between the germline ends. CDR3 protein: CASSWYQETQYF. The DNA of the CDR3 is TGTGCCAGCAGCTGGTACCAAGAGACCCAGTACTTC.